This T cell receptor (beta chain) was profiled in a study of CDR3 diversity in severe acne. Of note for this clonotype: Sequence at one end of the junction differs from germline and may be a read error.

The CDR3 has 13 amino acids. Via MiXCR, TCRdb re-called the PCR reads, giving one row per CDR3 protein. The data contain about 90,000 distinct CDR3 sequences, about 50% of them singletons. The V gene is TRBV12-3 or TRBV12-4, the J gene TRBJ2-7; 12 bases are shared with TRBD1. Sequencing was performed on blood. This TCR was recovered from a male donor in good health, serving as a control. The CDR3 sequence is CASSLGQGAELNF. CDR3 coding DNA: TGTGCCAGCAGTTTGGGACAGGGGGCCGAACTGAACTTC.